These 6 T cell receptor beta chains were sequenced from one sample in a study of blood T cell repertoires in COVID-19. Produced via immunoSEQ multiplex PCR; TCRdb's table is partial and in-frame only. The sample yields 250,000 to 350,000 clones, approximately 90% seen once. Sequenced material: PBMCs or T cells enriched from blood (not recorded which). The receptors derive from a young woman who had recovered from COVID-19.

This rearrangement joins TRBV6-2 or TRBV6-3 to TRBJ2-5; 9 positions agree with TRBD2. Germline V gene sequence: CDR1 MNHEY, CDR2 SVGEGT. The CDR3 has 17 amino acids. The junction had 11 bases not matched to a gene; V was cut back by 6 bases and J by 0 bases. The CDR3 loop reads CASSPLTSGRYQETQYF. The CDR3 DNA follows: TGTGCCAGCAGCCCCCTGACTAGCGGAAGGTACCAAGAGACCCAGTACTTC.

The rearrangement uses TRBV9 and TRBJ2-3; a weak D match, TRBD1 (6 bases). The ends were cut back, 0 bases at V and 2 bases at J, with 7 bases in the middle. The CDR3 loop spans 14 amino acids. The V gene's germline CDR1 is SGDLS and CDR2 YYNGEE. In DNA, the CDR3 is TGTGCCAGCAGCGTAGGACAGGCCACAGATACGCAGTATTTT. Translated: CASSVGQATDTQYF. Based on the CDR3 plus reference TRBV9 and TRBJ2-3, the full variable domain is DSGVTQTPKHLITATGQRVTLRCSPRSGDLSVYWYQQSLDQGLQFLIQYYNGEERAKGNILERFSAQQFPDLHSELNLSSLELGDSALYFCASSVGQATDTQYFGPGTRLTVL.

This clone has a single count. This chain links TRBV5-1 with TRBJ2-1; 10 bases map to TRBD2. This CDR3 is 17 amino acids long. Germline lookup yields CDR1 SGHRS and CDR2 YFSETQ. After removal of 4 bases from V and 8 bases from J, the junction contained 15 bases not matched to a gene. The CDR3 spells CASSTPNTSGASDEQFF. The CDR3 nucleotides read TGCGCCAGCAGCACTCCTAATACTAGCGGGGCGAGCGATGAGCAGTTCTTC.

The chain carries TRBV3-1 (or the pseudogene TRBV3-2) and TRBJ1-1, with D perhaps TRBD1 (6 bases). Germline CDR1 and CDR2: LGHDT and YNNKEL (reference sequence). V lost 0 bases, J lost 7 bases, and 21 bases lay in between. This CDR3 comprises 17 residues. The CDR3 DNA reads as TGTGCCAGCAGCCAAGAACCCAGACAGGTCCGGTTTCGTGAAGCTTTCTTT. Its protein product is CASSQEPRQVRFREAFF.

The chain carries TRBV6-6 and TRBJ2-1; 11 bases agree with TRBD2. CDR3 length: 16 residues. Germline CDR1 is MNHNY and CDR2 is SVGAGI (reference sequence). V lost 2 bases to trimming and J lost 4 bases; unmatched junction nucleotides: 4. CDR3 amino acids: CASSYPASGGYNEQFF. CDR3 in DNA: TGTGCCAGCAGTTACCCGGCTAGCGGGGGGTACAATGAGCAGTTCTTC.

The J gene is TRBJ1-1, the V gene TRBV12-3 or TRBV12-4; 8 bases agree with TRBD1. This CDR3 region has 13 residues. V lost 5 bases, J lost 6 bases, and 5 bases stayed unmatched. The CDR3 DNA reads as TGTGCCAGCAGTCGCAAACAGGGGGCTGAAGCTTTCTTT. Translated: CASSRKQGAEAFF.